This is a list of T cell receptor beta chains from one sample in a study of cytomegalovirus exposure and HLA in healthy donors. Here immunoSEQ multiplex PCR was the method, and the copy in TCRdb shows in-frame clones only, minus some. The sample spans around 74,000 clones; the ten largest clones claim roughly 15%. Input material: PBMCs. The origin of the receptors is a man aged 50 to 59 in good health and CMV-seropositive. The CDR3 runs from the conserved cysteine through the conserved F or W. The order of the fields is V gene, CDR3 protein.

>TRBV28
CASSSRWRTSGKGGTDTQYF
>TRBV6-5
CASRRNRGGETQYF
>TRBV11-1
CASSLGTGEAQYF
>TRBV7-9
CASSPTAGVGFGELFF
>TRBV19
CASSPNDRDRGRVSYNSPLHF
>TRBV5-1
CASSLSGDGTQYF
>TRBV5-4
CASSTALSGRLHEQYF
>TRBV7-3
CASSPGGQETQYF
>TRBV5-1
CASSLTGLMNTEAFF
>TRBV6-6
CASSYSLGYTF
>TRBV9
CASSETSGSTDTQYF
>TRBV5-5
CASSLLVYQETQYF
>TRBV6-5
CASSYSDRPSGNTIYF
>TRBV27
CASSEGVRNSPLHF
>TRBV6-5
CASSKGGYADNEQFF
>TRBV6-5
CASRDRVGEKLFF
>TRBV11-2
CASSSLGGQGEGNYGYTF
>TRBV2
CASSPRRTGRVQPQHF
>TRBV5-1
CASNHPSGYGQNTEAFF
>TRBV5-5
CASSLDPSYEQYF
>TRBV7-2
CASSPEVFTGELFF
>TRBV14
CASSQARRAGVQETQYF